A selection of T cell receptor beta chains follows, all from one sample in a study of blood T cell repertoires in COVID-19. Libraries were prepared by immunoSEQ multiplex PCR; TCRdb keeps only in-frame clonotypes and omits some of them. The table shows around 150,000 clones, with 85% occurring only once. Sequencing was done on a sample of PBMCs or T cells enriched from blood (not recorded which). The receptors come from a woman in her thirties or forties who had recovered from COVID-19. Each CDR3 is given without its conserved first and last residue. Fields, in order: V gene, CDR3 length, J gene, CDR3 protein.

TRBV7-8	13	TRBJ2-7	ASSLAGGLSYEQY
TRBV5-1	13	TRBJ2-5	ASSSEGQSQETQY
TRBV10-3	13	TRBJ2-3	AIRRQGAKADTQY
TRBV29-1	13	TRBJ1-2	SVEDQGRGIDGYT
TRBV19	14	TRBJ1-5	ASSIWGEHSNQPQH
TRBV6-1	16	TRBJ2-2	ASSGTSGGLTNTGELF
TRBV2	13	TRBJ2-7	ASSEEGGGTHEQY
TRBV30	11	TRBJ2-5	AWPQMAQETQY
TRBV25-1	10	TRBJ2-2	ASSQNTGELF
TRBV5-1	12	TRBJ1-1	ASSLQGARTEAF
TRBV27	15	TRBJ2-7	ASSSRIGTGVAYEQY
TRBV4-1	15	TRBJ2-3	ASSQGRLAASTDTQY
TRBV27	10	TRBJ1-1	ASSLGDREAF
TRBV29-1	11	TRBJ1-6	SALPHENSPLH
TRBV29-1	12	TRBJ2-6	SVDGSSGANVLT
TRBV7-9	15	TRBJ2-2	ASSLTRDRGRAGELF
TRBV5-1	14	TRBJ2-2	ASSSERRLNTGELF
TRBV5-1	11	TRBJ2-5	ASSFSSQETQY
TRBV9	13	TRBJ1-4	ASSVESGVGEKLF
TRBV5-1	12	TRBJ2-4	ASSLVAGKNIQY
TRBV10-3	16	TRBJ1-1	AISEYSDRGFLNTEAF
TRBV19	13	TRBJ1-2	ASSMGTGGGDGYT
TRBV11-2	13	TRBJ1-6	ASSLETGENSPLH
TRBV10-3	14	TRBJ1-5	AISEDRGGGNQPQH
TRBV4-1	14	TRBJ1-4	ASSQDLGQGNEKLF
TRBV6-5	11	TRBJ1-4	ASNGQGAEKLF
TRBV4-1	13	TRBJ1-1	ASSQGARGYTEAF
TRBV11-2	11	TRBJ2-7	ASSLLQGYEQY
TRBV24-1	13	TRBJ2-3	ATSDDSTHPDTQY
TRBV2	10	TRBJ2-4	ASTLAKNIQY
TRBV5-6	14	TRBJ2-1	ASSDGRDRRGNEQF
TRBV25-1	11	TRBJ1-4	ASSEQGFEKLF
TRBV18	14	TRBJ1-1	ASSPRAASGNTEAF
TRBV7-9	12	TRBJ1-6	ASSPRADNSPLH
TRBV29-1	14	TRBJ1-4	SVGTGRGESNEKLF
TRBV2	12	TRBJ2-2	ARGPGENTGELF
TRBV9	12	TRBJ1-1	ASSVGQDNTEAF
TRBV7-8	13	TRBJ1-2	ASSSRDSTNYGYT
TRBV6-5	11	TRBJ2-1	ASSYGTFHEQF
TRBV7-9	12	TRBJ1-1	ASSLSRGTGEAF
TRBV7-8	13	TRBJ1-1	ASSLGPGRGTEAF
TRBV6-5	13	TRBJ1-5	ASTGQGGSNQPQH
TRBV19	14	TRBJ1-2	ASTNGPGQGNYGYT
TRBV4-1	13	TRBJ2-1	ASSPLAGGGNEQF
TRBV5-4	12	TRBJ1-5	ASSLLGANQPQH
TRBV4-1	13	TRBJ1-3	ASSQGTGSGNTIY
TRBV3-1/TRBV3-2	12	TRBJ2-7	ASSQVDRDYEQY
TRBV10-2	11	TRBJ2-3	AIGWGGDDTQY
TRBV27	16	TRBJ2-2	ASTPTGVSPGFSRELF
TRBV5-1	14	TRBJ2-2	ASSLELAGVYGELF